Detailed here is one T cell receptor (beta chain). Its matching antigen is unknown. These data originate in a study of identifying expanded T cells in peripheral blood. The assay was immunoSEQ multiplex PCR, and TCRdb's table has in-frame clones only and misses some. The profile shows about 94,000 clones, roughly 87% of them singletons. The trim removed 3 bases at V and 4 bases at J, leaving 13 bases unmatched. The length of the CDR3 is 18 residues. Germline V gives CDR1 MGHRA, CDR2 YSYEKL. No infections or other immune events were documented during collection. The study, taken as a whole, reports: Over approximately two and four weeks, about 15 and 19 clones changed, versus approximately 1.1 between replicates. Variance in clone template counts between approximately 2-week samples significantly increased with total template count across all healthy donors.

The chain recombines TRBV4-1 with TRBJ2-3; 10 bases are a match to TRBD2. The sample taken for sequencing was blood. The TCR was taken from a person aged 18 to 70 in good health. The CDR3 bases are TGCGCCAGCAGCCATCCCCTAAAAGCGGGAGGGCCAGCAGATACGCAGTATTTT. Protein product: CASSHPLKAGGPADTQYF.